These 30 T cell receptor beta chains came from one sample sequenced in a study of blood T cell repertoires in COVID-19. This table comes from immunoSEQ multiplex PCR, and its TCRdb copy is limited to in-frame clones, with some not included. The profile covers over 55,000 clones, with 87% appearing a single time and just over 8% taken by the ten largest. Sequenced: peripheral blood. The receptors here all came from a man over 45 with active COVID-19.

The V gene is TRBV30, the J gene TRBJ2-5; 8 bases are a match to TRBD1. The CDR3 has 13 amino acids. Germline V gene data show CDR1 as GTSNPN and CDR2 as SVGIG (reference sequence). The trim removed 5 bases at V and 5 bases at J, leaving 7 bases unmatched. The CDR3 is CAWGQGAIETQYF. The CDR3 nucleotides read TGTGCCTGGGGCCAGGGGGCTATCGAGACCCAGTACTTC.

The CDR3 region has the DNA TGTGCCACCAGTGATTATAGGACAGACTATGGCTACACCTTC. This sequence encodes CATSDYRTDYGYTF. The chain couples TRBV24-1 to TRBJ1-2; maybe TRBD1 (6 bases). The V end lost 2 bases, the J end lost 3 bases, and 9 bases lay between the germline ends. The germline gives CDR1 KGHDR, CDR2 SFDVKD. The CDR3 runs to 14 residues.

This chain connects TRBV19 to TRBJ2-1; 12 nucleotides align to TRBD2. The junction had 3 bases not matched to a gene; V was cut back by 6 bases and J by 6 bases. Germline V gives CDR1 LNHDA, CDR2 SQIVND (reference sequence). This CDR3 contains 14 residues. This CDR3 reads CASSTSGGTNEQFF. CDR3 in DNA: TGTGCCAGTAGCACTAGCGGGGGGACCAATGAGCAGTTCTTC.

This clone appeared a single time. The chain employs TRBV5-1 and TRBJ1-2; 10 nucleotides line up with TRBD1. The germline gives CDR1 SGHRS, CDR2 YFSETQ. This CDR3 has 17 amino acids. The J segment lost 4 bases and the V segment lost 1 base, leaving 10 bases of the junction unmatched. The CDR3 DNA reads as TGCGCCAGCAGCTTGTCCCGGACAGGGGGTGGTAGCTATGGCTACACCTTC. This translates into CASSLSRTGGGSYGYTF.

V usage is TRBV30 and J usage is TRBJ2-5, with TRBD2 matching 12 bases. V gave up 5 bases and J gave up 5 bases; unmatched junction bases: 6. The CDR3 covers 14 residues. Germline CDR1 is GTSNPN and CDR2 is SVGIG (reference sequence). CDR3 sequence (DNA): TGTGCCTGGGAACTCCTAGCGGGGGGGGAGACCCAGTACTTC. It is translated as CAWELLAGGETQYF.

The rearrangement joins TRBV18 to TRBJ2-1, with TRBD2 matching over 8 bases. J lost 7 bases, V lost 6 bases, and 5 bases had no gene match. This CDR3 is built from 13 residues. The germline V gene encodes CDR1 KGHSH and CDR2 LQKENI. Here the CDR3 reads CASSPTSVNEQFF. CDR3 nucleotides: TGTGCCAGCTCGCCGACTAGCGTGAATGAGCAGTTCTTC.

The V gene is TRBV4-3, the J gene TRBJ2-7; 10 bases are a match to TRBD1. Germline CDR1 is LGHNA and CDR2 is YSLEER. The CDR3 contains 15 residues. The junction had 0 bases not matched to a gene; V was cut back by 0 bases and J by 1 base. For the CDR3, the DNA is TGCGCCAGCAGCCAAGAGGACAGGGGGTCCTACGAGCAGTACTTC. Protein: CASSQEDRGSYEQYF.

Here the CDR3 DNA reads TGTGCCAGTAGTATCGGGGGGACAGGGAGCGGCTACACCTTC. Its protein is CASSIGGTGSGYTF. The chain uses TRBV19 and TRBJ1-2; TRBD1 matches 9 bases. The CDR3 contains 14 residues. V was pared by 3 bases and J by 8 bases, with 7 bases of the junction left unmatched. The germline V gene has CDR1 LNHDA and CDR2 SQIVND (reference sequence).

Many counts were recorded for this clone. This chain uses TRBV7-9 with TRBJ1-1; D is possibly TRBD1 (6 bases). Germline loops: CDR1 SEHNR, CDR2 FQNEAQ (reference sequence). This CDR3 is built from 13 residues. The V and J ends lost 3 bases and 5 bases respectively, with 10 bases between them. The CDR3: CASSFTGQTEAFF. DNA of the CDR3: TGTGCCAGCAGCTTCACAGGGCAGACTGAAGCTTTCTTT.

The chain employs TRBV27 and TRBJ1-4; D not resolved. V was clipped by 6 bases and J by 1 base, with 12 bases between them. Germline V gene sequence: CDR1 MNHEY, CDR2 SMNVEV (reference sequence). The CDR3 sequence is 15 residues long. The CDR3 coding sequence is TGTGCCAGCAGCCCCAGAGGTGGAACTAATGAAAAACTGTTTTTT. Its translation is CASSPRGGTNEKLFF.

The V call is TRBV3-1 (or the pseudogene TRBV3-2), the J call TRBJ2-3; maybe TRBD2 (6 bases). The CDR3 totals 14 residues. Germline V CDR1 and CDR2: LGHDT, YNNKEL (reference sequence). V lost 8 bases to trimming and J lost 0 bases, with 12 bases between them. The CDR3 loop reads CASAVAASTDTQYF. The CDR3 coding sequence is TGTGCCAGCGCAGTAGCGGCAAGCACAGATACGCAGTATTTT.

V usage is TRBV13 and J usage is TRBJ1-2; 8 bases agree with TRBD1. The V gene end was trimmed by 0 bases and the J gene end by 4 bases; junction bases not matched to a gene: 7. This CDR3 region has 16 residues. Germline assignment: CDR1 PRHDT and CDR2 FYEKMQ (reference sequence). CDR3 bases: TGTGCCAGCAGCTTAGGGTTTCGACAGGGGAGCTATGGCTACACCTTC. Protein: CASSLGFRQGSYGYTF. The full variable domain, with the rest looked up from reference TRBV13 and TRBJ1-2, is AAGVIQSPRHLIKEKRETATLKCYPIPRHDTVYWYQQGPGQDPQFLISFYEKMQSDKGSIPDRFSAQQFSDYHSELNMSSLELGDSALYFCASSLGFRQGSYGYTFGSGTRLTVV.

V is TRBV4-3 and J is TRBJ2-7, with 16 bases identical to TRBD2. Germline V lookup: CDR1 LGHNA, CDR2 YSLEER. V gave up 1 base and J gave up 4 bases; unmatched junction bases: 7. The length of the CDR3 is 18 residues. CDR3 sequence: CASSQGMGTSGGAYEQYF. Here the CDR3 DNA reads TGCGCCAGCAGCCAAGGAATGGGGACTAGCGGGGGGGCTTACGAGCAGTACTTC.

Here the CDR3 reads CSVGGQGVAGEYF. CDR3 in DNA: TGCAGCGTTGGGGGACAGGGGGTCGCTGGGGAGTACTTC. The chain employs TRBV29-1 and TRBJ2-7; TRBD1 aligns across 11 bases. The CDR3 covers 13 residues. V shed 4 bases and J 11 bases; nucleotides not matched to a gene: 10. Germline values: CDR1 SQVTM, CDR2 ANQGSEA.

This clone has just one count. The chain is built from TRBV9 and TRBJ1-3; 8 bases fit TRBD1. Germline CDR1 reads SGDLS; CDR2 reads YYNGEE. The CDR3 is made up of 17 amino acids. Losses at the gene ends were 3 bases for V and 5 bases for J; bases not matched to a gene: 13. The CDR3 loop is CASSAPWTGSSRNTIYF. The DNA for the CDR3 is TGTGCCAGCAGCGCGCCTTGGACAGGGAGTAGTAGAAACACCATATATTTT.

The chain couples TRBV29-1 to TRBJ2-1, with TRBD2 matching 8 bases. Germline V gene data show CDR1 as SQVTM and CDR2 as ANQGSEA. The CDR3 is 17 residues long. The junction had 11 bases not matched to a gene; V was cut back by 1 base and J by 3 bases. The CDR3 reads CSVEGTFGGGDYNEQFF. Here the CDR3 DNA reads TGCAGCGTTGAAGGTACCTTCGGGGGGGGCGACTACAATGAGCAGTTCTTC.

The chain is built from TRBV19 and TRBJ2-7, with 8 bases that match TRBD1. This CDR3 is 13 amino acids long. J gave up 3 bases and V 4 bases, and 2 bases lay outside the gene matches. The germline gives CDR1 LNHDA, CDR2 SQIVND (reference sequence). CDR3 sequence reads: CASSTGQGYEQYF. CDR3 in DNA: TGTGCCAGTAGTACAGGACAGGGCTACGAGCAGTACTTC.

V gene TRBV27 combines with J gene TRBJ2-3; D not certain. Per the germline V gene, CDR1 is MNHEY and CDR2 is SMNVEV (reference sequence). CDR3 size: 16 residues. V lost 1 base and J lost 2, with 13 bases in between. Written as DNA, the CDR3 is TGTGCCAGCAGTTTATATCCCGGTTTCCCCACAGATACGCAGTATTTT. Encoded protein: CASSLYPGFPTDTQYF.

This clone was seen only once. The chain recombines TRBV15 with TRBJ1-2; tentatively, D is TRBD1 (5 bases). Germline CDR1 LNHNV, CDR2 YYDKDF (reference sequence). This CDR3 region has 14 residues. The germline V and J ends were trimmed by 0 bases and 6 bases, with 11 bases remaining between them. CDR3 nucleotide sequence: TGTGCCACCAGCAGAGATGGGGGGTACAATGGCTACACCTTC. Amino acids: CATSRDGGYNGYTF.

The J gene is TRBJ1-1, the V gene TRBV5-1; D is possibly TRBD1 (6 bases). The V and J ends lost 4 bases and 0 bases respectively, with 13 bases between them. Looked up from germline, CDR1 is SGHRS and CDR2 is YFSETQ. The length of the CDR3 is 15 residues. CDR3 sequence: CASSKNREMNTEAFF. CDR3 DNA: TGCGCCAGCAGCAAAAACAGGGAAATGAACACTGAAGCTTTCTTT.

The chain joins TRBV28 to TRBJ2-7; 10 positions match TRBD2. Germline CDR1 MDHEN, CDR2 SYDVKM. The V segment lost 5 bases and the J segment 4 bases; nucleotides outside the gene matches: 20. The CDR3 totals 19 residues. CDR3 sequence: CASSMDPGTSAQLGYEQYF. CDR3 bases: TGTGCCAGCAGTATGGACCCCGGGACTAGCGCTCAATTAGGGTACGAGCAGTACTTC. The variable domain in full, completed from reference TRBV28 and TRBJ2-7, reads DVKVTQSSRYLVKRTGEKVFLECVQDMDHENMFWYRQDPGLGLRLIYFSYDVKMKEKGDIPEGYSVSREKKERFSLILESASTNQTSMYLCASSMDPGTSAQLGYEQYFGPGTRLTVT.

The CDR3 DNA sequence: TGTGCCAGCAGCTGGCCCGGGACAGGGGTCGTCCTGACTTTC. This codes for CASSWPGTGVVLTF. V usage is TRBV11-2 and J usage is TRBJ2-6, with 10 nucleotides matching TRBD1. J gave up 12 bases and V 4 bases, and 6 bases lay outside the gene matches. CDR3 length: 14 residues. Germline CDR1 is SGHAT and CDR2 is FQNNGV.

This clone showed up just a few times. This sequence joins TRBV19 and TRBJ2-1; 10 nucleotides align to TRBD1. The V gene's germline CDR1 is LNHDA and CDR2 SQIVND (reference sequence). Trimming at V came to 6 bases and at J to 4 bases, leaving 6 bases not matched to a gene. The CDR3 is 15 amino acids. This chain's CDR3 is CASRSGTGEYNEQFF. CDR3 DNA sequence: TGTGCCAGTAGATCCGGGACAGGGGAATACAATGAGCAGTTCTTC.

This clone was found once. The chain recombines TRBV18 with TRBJ1-1; no definite D call. The length of the CDR3 is 13 residues. The germline CDR1 and CDR2 sequences are KGHSH and LQKENI. Trimming pared 5 bases from V and 0 bases from J, leaving 7 bases between. CDR3 DNA: TGTGCCAGCTCAGAACAGCTGAACACTGAAGCTTTCTTT. Protein product: CASSEQLNTEAFF.

V gene TRBV25-1 combines with J gene TRBJ1-3; D not certain. This CDR3 is 14 amino acids long. Trimming left V 3 bases short and J 4 bases short, with 10 bases between. The germline gives CDR1 MGHDK, CDR2 SYGVNS. CDR3 region: CASSEPGSGNTIYF. The CDR3, as DNA: TGTGCCAGCAGTGAGCCGGGGTCCGGAAACACCATATATTTT.

This chain links TRBV9 with TRBJ2-7, with a weak D call TRBD2 (6 bases). Trimming removed 4 bases from V and 3 bases from J, with 23 bases in between. The length of the CDR3 is 17 residues. The V gene's germline CDR1 is SGDLS and CDR2 YYNGEE. CDR3 sequence: CASSSVPGEVGNYEQYF. The DNA for the CDR3 is TGTGCCAGCAGCTCGGTCCCGGGAGAGGTGGGTAACTACGAGCAGTACTTC.

The V call is TRBV6-1, the J call TRBJ2-3; 7 bases match TRBD2. The V gene end was trimmed by 5 bases and the J gene end by 4 bases; junction bases not matched to a gene: 12. Germline V gene data show CDR1 as MNHNS and CDR2 as SASEGT. The length of the CDR3 is 16 residues. The CDR3 loop is CASSKGLAVGADTQYF. As DNA, the CDR3 is TGTGCCAGCAGTAAAGGGCTAGCGGTGGGGGCAGATACGCAGTATTTT.

The chain has TRBV3-1 (or the pseudogene TRBV3-2) and TRBJ2-3; D is possibly TRBD2 (5 bases). The CDR3 runs 12 residues. V was clipped by 3 bases and J by 7 bases, with 8 bases between them. The germline V gene encodes CDR1 LGHDT and CDR2 YNNKEL (reference sequence). The CDR3 loop reads CASSQADYTQYF. CDR3 DNA: TGTGCCAGCAGCCAGGCGGACTATACGCAGTATTTT.

This chain connects TRBV6-4 to TRBJ2-7, with 10 bases matching TRBD1. The germline gives CDR1 MRHNA, CDR2 SNTAGT. This CDR3 contains 15 residues. V lost 7 bases to trimming and J lost 0 bases; unmatched junction nucleotides: 6. CDR3 sequence: CASTNGQGDSYEQYF. CDR3 nucleotide sequence: TGTGCCAGCACTAACGGACAGGGGGACTCCTACGAGCAGTACTTC.

V usage is TRBV6-2 or TRBV6-3 and J usage is TRBJ2-7, with TRBD2 as a possible D gene (7 bases). The length of the CDR3 is 14 residues. V gave up 6 bases and J gave up 4 bases, with 16 bases separating them. CDR1 is MNHEY and CDR2 is SVGEGT in the germline V gene. DNA of the CDR3: TGTGCCAGCAGCCCCCCCGGGGGGCTTTACGAGCAGTACTTC. It encodes CASSPPGGLYEQYF.